The sequence of this T cell receptor beta chain was determined in a study of response to subunit inactivated influenza vaccine. MiXCR was run by TCRdb on the RT-PCR reads, yielding one entry per CDR3 protein. The sample has over 650,000 distinct CDR3 sequences, 18% seen once; the top ten hold 11%. In its sample, this clonotype was seen a few times. Its antigen is not known. The CDR3 length is 14 residues. After removal of 4 bases from V and 4 bases from J, the junction contained 4 bases not matched to a gene. The germline V gene encodes CDR1 SGHTA and CDR2 FQGNSA. Study results and limitations: Few additional T cells are recruited per seasonal influenza vaccination, authors suggested.

The sequencing used PBMCs from blood, collected roughly 5 days after vaccination. This sequence was found in a man between 45 and 60 years old who received an inactivated influenza vaccine. The chain carries TRBV7-2 and TRBJ2-7, with 10 bases aligning to TRBD2. The DNA for the CDR3 is TGTGCCAGCAGCTCTAGCGGGAGTGTTTACGAGCAGTACTTC. Translating gives CASSSSGSVYEQYF.